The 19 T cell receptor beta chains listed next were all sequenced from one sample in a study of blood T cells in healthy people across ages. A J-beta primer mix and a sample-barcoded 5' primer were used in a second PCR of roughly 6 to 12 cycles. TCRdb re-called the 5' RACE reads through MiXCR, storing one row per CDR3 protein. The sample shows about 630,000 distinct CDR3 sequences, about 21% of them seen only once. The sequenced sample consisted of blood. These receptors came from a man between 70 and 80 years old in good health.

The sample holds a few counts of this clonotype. This CDR3 reads CASSRVGSREQYF. CDR3 sequence (DNA): TGTGCCAGCAGCCGAGTCGGGTCTCGGGAGCAGTACTTC. The chain joins TRBV3-1 to TRBJ2-7; D is undetermined. Germline V lookup: CDR1 LGHDT, CDR2 YNNKEL (reference sequence). Trimming pared 4 bases from V and 7 bases from J, leaving 14 bases between. The CDR3 has 13 residues.

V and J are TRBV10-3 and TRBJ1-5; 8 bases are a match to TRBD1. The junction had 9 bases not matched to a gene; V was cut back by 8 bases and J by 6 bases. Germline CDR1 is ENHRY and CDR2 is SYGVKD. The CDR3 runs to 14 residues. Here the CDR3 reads CAIGGQGGGQPQHF. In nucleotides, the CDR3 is TGTGCCATCGGCGGACAGGGTGGTGGTCAGCCCCAGCATTTT.

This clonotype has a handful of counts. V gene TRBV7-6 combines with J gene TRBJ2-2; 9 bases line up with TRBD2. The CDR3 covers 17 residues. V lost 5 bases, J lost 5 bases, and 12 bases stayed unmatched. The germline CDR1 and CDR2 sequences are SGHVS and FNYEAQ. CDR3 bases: TGTGCCAGCAGCCCGCGGGATAGCGGGAGTAGGACCGGGGAGCTGTTTTTT. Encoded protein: CASSPRDSGSRTGELFF.

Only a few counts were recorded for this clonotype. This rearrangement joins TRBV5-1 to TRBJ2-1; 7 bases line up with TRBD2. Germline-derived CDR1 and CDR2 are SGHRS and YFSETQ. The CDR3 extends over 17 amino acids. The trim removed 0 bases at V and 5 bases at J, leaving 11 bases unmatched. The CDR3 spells CASSLELDSGRNNEQFF. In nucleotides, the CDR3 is TGCGCCAGCAGCTTGGAACTTGATAGCGGGCGGAACAATGAGCAGTTCTTC. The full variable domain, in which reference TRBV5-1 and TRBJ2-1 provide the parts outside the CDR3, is KAGVTQTPRYLIKTRGQQVTLSCSPISGHRSVSWYQQTPGQGLQFLFEYFSETQRNKGNFPGRFSGRQFSNSRSEMNVSTLELGDSALYLCASSLELDSGRNNEQFFGPGTRLTVL.

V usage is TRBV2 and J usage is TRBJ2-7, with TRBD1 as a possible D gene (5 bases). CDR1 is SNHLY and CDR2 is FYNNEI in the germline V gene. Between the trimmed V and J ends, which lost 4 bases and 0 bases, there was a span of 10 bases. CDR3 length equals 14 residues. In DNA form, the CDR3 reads TGTGCCAGCAGTGCTCAGGGCCTCTCCTACGAGCAGTACTTC. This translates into CASSAQGLSYEQYF.

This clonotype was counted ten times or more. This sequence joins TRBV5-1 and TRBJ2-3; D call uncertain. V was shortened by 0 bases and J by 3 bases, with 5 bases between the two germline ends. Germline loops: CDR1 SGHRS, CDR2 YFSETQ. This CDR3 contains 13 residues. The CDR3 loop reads CASSLELTDTQYF. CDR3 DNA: TGCGCCAGCAGCTTGGAGTTGACAGATACGCAGTATTTT. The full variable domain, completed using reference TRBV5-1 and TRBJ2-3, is KAGVTQTPRYLIKTRGQQVTLSCSPISGHRSVSWYQQTPGQGLQFLFEYFSETQRNKGNFPGRFSGRQFSNSRSEMNVSTLELGDSALYLCASSLELTDTQYFGPGTRLTVL.

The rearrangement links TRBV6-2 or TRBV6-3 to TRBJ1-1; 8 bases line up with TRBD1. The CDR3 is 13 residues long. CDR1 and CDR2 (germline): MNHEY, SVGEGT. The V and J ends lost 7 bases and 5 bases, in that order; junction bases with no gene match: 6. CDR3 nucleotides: TGTGCCAGCATGAAAGACAGGGGTACTGAAGCTTTCTTT. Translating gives CASMKDRGTEAFF.

The CDR3 region has the DNA TGCAGTGCTACACTTTCGGGACAGGGGTGGACAGATACGCAGTATTTT. It yields the protein CSATLSGQGWTDTQYF. The rearrangement links TRBV20-1 to TRBJ2-3, with 10 bases aligning to TRBD1. CDR3 length equals 16 residues. Germline V gives CDR1 DFQATT, CDR2 SNEGSKA (reference sequence). Trimming at V came to 4 bases and at J to 3 bases, leaving 10 bases not matched to a gene.

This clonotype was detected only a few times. The CDR3 nucleotides read TGTGCCAGCAGGACGGGACTAGCGGGAGCTCGCACAGATACGCAGTATTTT. It specifies CASRTGLAGARTDTQYF. V is TRBV7-9 and J is TRBJ2-3; 14 bases are a match to TRBD2. Germline values: CDR1 SEHNR, CDR2 FQNEAQ (reference sequence). V was clipped by 6 bases and J by 1 base; unmatched bases: 6. The CDR3 totals 17 residues. The full variable domain, with the rest looked up from reference TRBV7-9 and TRBJ2-3, is DTGVSQNPRHKITKRGQNVTFRCDPISEHNRLYWYRQTLGQGPEFLTYFQNEAQLEKSRLLSDRFSAERPKGSFSTLEIQRTEQGDSAMYLCASRTGLAGARTDTQYFGPGTRLTVL.

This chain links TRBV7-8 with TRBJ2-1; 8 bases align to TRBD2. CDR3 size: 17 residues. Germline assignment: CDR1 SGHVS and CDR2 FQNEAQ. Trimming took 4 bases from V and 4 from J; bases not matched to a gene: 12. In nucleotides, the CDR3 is TGTGCCAGCAGCTCGAATAGCGGGGCGGTACTGTACAATGAGCAGTTCTTC. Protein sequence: CASSSNSGAVLYNEQFF.

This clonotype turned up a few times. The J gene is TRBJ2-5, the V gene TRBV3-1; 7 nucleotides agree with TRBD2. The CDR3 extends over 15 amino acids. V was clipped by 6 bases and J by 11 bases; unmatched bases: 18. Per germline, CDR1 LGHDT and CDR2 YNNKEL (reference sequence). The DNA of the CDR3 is TGTGCCAGCAGGAGAAGCGGGGACGTTACCTACAGGCAGTACTTC. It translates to CASRRSGDVTYRQYF.

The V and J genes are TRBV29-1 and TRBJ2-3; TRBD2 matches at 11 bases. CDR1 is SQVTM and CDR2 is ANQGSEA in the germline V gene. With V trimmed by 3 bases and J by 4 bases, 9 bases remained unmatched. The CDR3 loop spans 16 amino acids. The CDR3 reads CSVETFLAGGSDTQYF. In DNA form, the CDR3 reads TGCAGCGTTGAGACTTTCCTAGCGGGAGGTTCAGATACGCAGTATTTT.

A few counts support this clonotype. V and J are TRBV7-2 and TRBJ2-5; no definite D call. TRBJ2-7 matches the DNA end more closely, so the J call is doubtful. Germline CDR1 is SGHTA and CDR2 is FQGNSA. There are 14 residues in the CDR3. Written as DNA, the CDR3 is TGTGCCAGCAGCTTATTAATCGGGCCAGGCGAGCAGTACTTC. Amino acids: CASSLLIGPGEQYF.

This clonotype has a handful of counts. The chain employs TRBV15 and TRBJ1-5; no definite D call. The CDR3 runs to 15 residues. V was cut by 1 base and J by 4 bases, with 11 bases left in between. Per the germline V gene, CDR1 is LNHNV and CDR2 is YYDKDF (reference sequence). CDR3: CATSRAGIVNQPQHF. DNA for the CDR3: TGTGCCACCAGCAGAGCCGGGATAGTAAATCAGCCCCAGCATTTT. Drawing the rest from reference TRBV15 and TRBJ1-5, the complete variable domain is DAMVIQNPRYQVTQFGKPVTLSCSQTLNHNVMYWYQQKSSQAPKLLFHYYDKDFNNEADTPDNFQSRRPNTSFCFLDIRSPGLGDTAMYLCATSRAGIVNQPQHFGDGTRLSIL.

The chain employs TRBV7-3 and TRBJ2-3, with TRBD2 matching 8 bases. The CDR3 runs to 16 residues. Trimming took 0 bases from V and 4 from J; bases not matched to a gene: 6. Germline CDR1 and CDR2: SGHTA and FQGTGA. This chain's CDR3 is CASSLTRGRSPDTQYF. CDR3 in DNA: TGTGCCAGCAGCTTAACGCGCGGGAGGTCCCCAGATACGCAGTATTTT.

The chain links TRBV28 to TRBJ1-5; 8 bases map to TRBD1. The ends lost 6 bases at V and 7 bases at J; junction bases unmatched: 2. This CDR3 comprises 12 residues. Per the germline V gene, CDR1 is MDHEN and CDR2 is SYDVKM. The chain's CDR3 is CASSDRGQPQHF. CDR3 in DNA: TGTGCCAGCAGCGACAGGGGACAGCCCCAGCATTTT.

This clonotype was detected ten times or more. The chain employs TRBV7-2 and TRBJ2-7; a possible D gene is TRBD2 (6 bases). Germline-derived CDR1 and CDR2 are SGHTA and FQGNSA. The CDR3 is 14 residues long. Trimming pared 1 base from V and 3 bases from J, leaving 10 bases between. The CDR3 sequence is CASSLGLGSYEQYF. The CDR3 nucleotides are TGTGCCAGCAGCTTAGGACTAGGCAGCTACGAGCAGTACTTC.

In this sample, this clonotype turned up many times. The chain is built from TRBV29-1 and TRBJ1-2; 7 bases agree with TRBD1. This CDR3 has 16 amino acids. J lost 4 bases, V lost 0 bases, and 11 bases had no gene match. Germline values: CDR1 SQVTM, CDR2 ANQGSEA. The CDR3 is CSVEDRRTGRGYGYTF. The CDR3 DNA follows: TGCAGCGTTGAAGATCGAAGGACAGGCAGAGGCTATGGCTACACCTTC.

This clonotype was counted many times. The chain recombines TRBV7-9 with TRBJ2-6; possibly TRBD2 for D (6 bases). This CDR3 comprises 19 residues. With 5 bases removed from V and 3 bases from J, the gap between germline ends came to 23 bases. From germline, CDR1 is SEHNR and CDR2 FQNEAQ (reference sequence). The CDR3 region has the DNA TGTGCCAGCAGCCCGGACTTTGGCCGCGGACTACATGGGGCCAACGTCCTGACTTTC. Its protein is CASSPDFGRGLHGANVLTF.